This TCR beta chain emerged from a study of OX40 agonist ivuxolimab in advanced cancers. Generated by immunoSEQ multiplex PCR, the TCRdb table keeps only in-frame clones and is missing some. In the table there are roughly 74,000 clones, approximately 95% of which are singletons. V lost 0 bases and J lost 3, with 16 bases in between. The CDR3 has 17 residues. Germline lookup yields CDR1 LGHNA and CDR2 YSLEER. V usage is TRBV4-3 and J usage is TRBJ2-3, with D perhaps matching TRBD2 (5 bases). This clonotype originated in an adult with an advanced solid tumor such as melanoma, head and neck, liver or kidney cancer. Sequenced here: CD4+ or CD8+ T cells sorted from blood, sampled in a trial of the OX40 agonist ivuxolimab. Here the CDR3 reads CASSQDFGPSRTDTQYF. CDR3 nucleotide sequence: TGCGCCAGCAGCCAAGATTTTGGGCCTAGCCGGACAGATACGCAGTATTTT.